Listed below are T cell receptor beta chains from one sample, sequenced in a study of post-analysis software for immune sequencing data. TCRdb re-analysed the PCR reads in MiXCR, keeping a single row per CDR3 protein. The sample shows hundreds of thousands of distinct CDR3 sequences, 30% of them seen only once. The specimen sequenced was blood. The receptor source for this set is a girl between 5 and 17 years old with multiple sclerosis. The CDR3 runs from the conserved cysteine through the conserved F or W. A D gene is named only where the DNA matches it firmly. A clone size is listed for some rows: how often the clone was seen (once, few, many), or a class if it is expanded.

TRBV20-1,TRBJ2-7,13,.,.,CSAPPPGRYEQYF,TGCAGTGCTCCTCCTCCGGGGAGATACGAGCAGTACTTC
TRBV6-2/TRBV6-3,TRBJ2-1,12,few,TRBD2,CASSLASGSRFF,TGTGCCAGCAGCCTCGCTAGCGGGAGTAGGTTCTTC
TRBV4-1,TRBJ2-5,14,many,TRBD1,CASSLMGTGETQYF,TGCGCCAGCAGCCTCATGGGGACAGGGGAGACCCAGTACTTC
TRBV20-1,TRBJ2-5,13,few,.,CSARDISWRGQYF,TGCAGTGCTAGAGATATCAGTTGGAGGGGGCAGTACTTC
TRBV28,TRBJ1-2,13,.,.,CASSRPPEEGYTF,TGTGCCAGCAGCCGGCCCCCGGAGGAAGGCTACACCTTC
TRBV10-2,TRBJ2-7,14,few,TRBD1,CASSAGQGAWEQYF,TGCGCCAGCAGTGCCGGACAGGGGGCGTGGGAGCAGTACTTC
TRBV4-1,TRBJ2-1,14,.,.,CASSPTGSMTEQFF,TGCGCCAGCAGCCCTACGGGGTCGATGACTGAGCAGTTCTTC
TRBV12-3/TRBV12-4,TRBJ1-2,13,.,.,CASTQTSNYGYTF,TGTGCCAGCACCCAGACATCTAACTATGGCTACACCTTC
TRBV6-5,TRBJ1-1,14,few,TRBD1,CASSWEGGGTEAFF,TGTGCCAGCAGTTGGGAAGGGGGCGGGACTGAAGCTTTCTTT
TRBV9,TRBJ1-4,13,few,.,CASSVGRDEKLFF,TGTGCCAGCAGCGTAGGCAGGGATGAAAAACTGTTTTTT
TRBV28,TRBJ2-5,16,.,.,CANLLPGRMKQETQYF,TGTGCCAACCTCCTTCCGGGACGCATGAAACAAGAGACCCAGTACTTC
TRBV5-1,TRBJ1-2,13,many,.,CASSLDGAYGYTF,TGCGCCAGCAGCTTGGATGGAGCTTATGGCTACACCTTC
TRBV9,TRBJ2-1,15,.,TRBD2,CASSVVPSGRNEQFF,TGTGCCAGCAGCGTAGTTCCTAGCGGGAGGAATGAGCAGTTCTTC
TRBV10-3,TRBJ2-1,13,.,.,CAISVAPGNEQFF,TGTGCCATCAGTGTAGCACCCGGCAATGAGCAGTTCTTC
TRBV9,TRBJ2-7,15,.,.,CASSVGSGANYEQYF,TGTGCCAGCAGCGTAGGGTCCGGGGCGAACTACGAGCAGTACTTC
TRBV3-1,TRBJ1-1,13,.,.,CVSSRGGDTEAFF,TGTGTCAGCAGCCGGGGGGGGGACACTGAAGCTTTCTTT
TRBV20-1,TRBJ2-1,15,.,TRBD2,CSARQTSGLGHEQFF,TGCAGTGCTAGACAGACTAGCGGGCTGGGACATGAGCAGTTCTTC
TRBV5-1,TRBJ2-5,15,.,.,CASTIGWEAQETQYF,TGCGCCAGCACCATCGGGTGGGAGGCTCAAGAGACCCAGTACTTC
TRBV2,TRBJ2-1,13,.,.,CASSELGPNEQFF,TGTGCCAGCAGTGAACTGGGACCCAATGAGCAGTTCTTC
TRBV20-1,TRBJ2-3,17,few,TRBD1,CSAIRDRGFTSTDTQYF,TGCAGTGCTATCCGGGACAGGGGTTTTACTAGCACAGATACGCAGTATTTT
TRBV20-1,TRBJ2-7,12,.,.,CSAMRGNYEQYF,TGCAGTGCTATGAGGGGTAACTACGAGCAGTACTTC
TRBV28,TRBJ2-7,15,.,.,CASSFPGQGGYEQYF,TGTGCCAGCAGTTTCCCCGGCCAGGGGGGTTACGAGCAGTACTTC
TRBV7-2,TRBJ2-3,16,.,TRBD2,CASSLAFGLVYGTQYF,TGTGCCAGCAGCTTAGCTTTCGGACTAGTTTATGGTACGCAGTATTTT
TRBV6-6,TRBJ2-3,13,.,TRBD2,CTISSGGADTQYF,TGTACCATCAGTTCGGGGGGTGCAGATACGCAGTATTTT